This TCR beta chain stems from a study of OX40 agonist ivuxolimab in advanced cancers. The germline V and J ends were trimmed by 5 bases and 4 bases, with 12 bases remaining between them. The CDR3 has 13 amino acids. Germline lookup yields CDR1 SEHNR and CDR2 FQNEAQ (reference sequence). The assay was immunoSEQ multiplex PCR, and TCRdb's table has in-frame clones only and misses some. The sample gives 85,000 to 100,000 clones, approximately 90% of which show up once; just under 0.8% is in the top ten. The chain has TRBV7-9 and TRBJ2-7, with D maybe TRBD2 (6 bases). Sequenced here: CD4+ or CD8+ T cells sorted from blood, sampled in a trial of the OX40 agonist ivuxolimab. The TCR comes from an adult with an advanced solid tumor such as melanoma, head and neck, liver or kidney cancer. CDR3 in DNA: TGTGCCAGCAGCCACACTAGCAGGTACGAGCAGTACTTC. Protein sequence: CASSHTSRYEQYF.